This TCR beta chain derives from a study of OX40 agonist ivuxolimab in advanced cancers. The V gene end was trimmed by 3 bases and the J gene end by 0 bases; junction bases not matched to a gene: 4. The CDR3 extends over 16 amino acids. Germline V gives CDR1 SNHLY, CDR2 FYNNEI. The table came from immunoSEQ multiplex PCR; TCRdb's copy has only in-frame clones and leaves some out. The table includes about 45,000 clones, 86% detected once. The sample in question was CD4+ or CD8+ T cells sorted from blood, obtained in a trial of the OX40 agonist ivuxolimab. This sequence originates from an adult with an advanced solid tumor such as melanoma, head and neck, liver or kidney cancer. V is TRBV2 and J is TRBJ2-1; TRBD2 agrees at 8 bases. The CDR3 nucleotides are TGTGCCAGCAGTGACAAGCGGGGGAGCTCCTACAATGAGCAGTTCTTC. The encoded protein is CASSDKRGSSYNEQFF.